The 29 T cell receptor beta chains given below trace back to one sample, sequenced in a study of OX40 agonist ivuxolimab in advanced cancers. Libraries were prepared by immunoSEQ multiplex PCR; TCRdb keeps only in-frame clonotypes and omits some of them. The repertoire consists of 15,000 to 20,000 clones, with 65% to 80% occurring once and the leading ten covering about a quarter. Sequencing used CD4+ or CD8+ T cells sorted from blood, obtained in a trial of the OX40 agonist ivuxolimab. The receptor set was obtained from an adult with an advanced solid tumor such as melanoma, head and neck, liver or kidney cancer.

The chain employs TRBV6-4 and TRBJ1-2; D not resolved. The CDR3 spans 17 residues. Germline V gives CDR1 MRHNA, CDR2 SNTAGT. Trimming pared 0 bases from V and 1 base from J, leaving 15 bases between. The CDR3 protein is CASSDSIVSGLNYGYTF. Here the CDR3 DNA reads TGTGCCAGCAGTGACTCGATAGTGTCAGGACTTAACTATGGCTACACCTTC.

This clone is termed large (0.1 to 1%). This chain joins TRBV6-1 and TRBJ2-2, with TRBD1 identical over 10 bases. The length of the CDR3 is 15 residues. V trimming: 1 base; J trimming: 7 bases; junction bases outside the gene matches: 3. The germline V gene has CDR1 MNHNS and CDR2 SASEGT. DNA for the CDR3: TGTGCCAGCAGTGAAGGACAGGGGGCTTTCGGGGAGCTGTTTTTT. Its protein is CASSEGQGAFGELFF.

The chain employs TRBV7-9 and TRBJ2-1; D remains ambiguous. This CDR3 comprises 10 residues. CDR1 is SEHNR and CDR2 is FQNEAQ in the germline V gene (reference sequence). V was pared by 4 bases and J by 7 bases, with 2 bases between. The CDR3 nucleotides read TGTGCCAGCAGCTATAATGAGCAGTTCTTC. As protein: CASSYNEQFF.

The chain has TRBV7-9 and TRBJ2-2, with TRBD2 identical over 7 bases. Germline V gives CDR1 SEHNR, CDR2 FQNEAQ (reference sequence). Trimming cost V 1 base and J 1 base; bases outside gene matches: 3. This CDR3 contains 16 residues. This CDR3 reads CASSLVASGNTGELFF. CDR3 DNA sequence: TGTGCCAGCAGCTTAGTGGCTAGCGGGAACACCGGGGAGCTGTTTTTT.

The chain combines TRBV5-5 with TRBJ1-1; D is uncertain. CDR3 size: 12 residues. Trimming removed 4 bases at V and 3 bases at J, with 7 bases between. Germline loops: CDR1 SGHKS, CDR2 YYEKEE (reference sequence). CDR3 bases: TGTGCCAGCAGCGAGGTAGACACTGAAGCTTTCTTT. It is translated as CASSEVDTEAFF.

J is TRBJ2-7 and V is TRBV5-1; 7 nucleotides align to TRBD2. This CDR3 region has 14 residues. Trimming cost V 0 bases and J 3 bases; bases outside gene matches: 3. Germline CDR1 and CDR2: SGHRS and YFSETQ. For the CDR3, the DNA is TGCGCCAGCAGCTTGGTTGGGGGGGACTACGAGCAGTACTTC. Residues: CASSLVGGDYEQYF.

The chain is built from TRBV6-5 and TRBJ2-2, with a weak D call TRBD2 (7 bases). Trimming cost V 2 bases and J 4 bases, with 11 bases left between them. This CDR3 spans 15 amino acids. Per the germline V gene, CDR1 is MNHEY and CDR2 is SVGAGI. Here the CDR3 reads CASSYPGGSTGELFF. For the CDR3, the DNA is TGTGCCAGCAGTTACCCGGGGGGCAGCACCGGGGAGCTGTTTTTT.

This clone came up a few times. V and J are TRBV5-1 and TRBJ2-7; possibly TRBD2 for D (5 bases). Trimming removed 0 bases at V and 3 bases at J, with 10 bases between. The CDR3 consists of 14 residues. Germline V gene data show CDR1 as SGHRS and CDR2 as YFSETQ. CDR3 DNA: TGCGCCAGCAGCTTGGTCGGAGCGGACTACGAGCAGTACTTC. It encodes CASSLVGADYEQYF.

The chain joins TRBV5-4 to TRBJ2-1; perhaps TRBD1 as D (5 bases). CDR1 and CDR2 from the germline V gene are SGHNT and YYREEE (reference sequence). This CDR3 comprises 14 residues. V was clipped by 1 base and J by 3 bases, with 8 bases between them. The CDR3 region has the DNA TGTGCCAGCAGCTTGAGACAGATCTACAATGAGCAGTTCTTC. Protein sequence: CASSLRQIYNEQFF.

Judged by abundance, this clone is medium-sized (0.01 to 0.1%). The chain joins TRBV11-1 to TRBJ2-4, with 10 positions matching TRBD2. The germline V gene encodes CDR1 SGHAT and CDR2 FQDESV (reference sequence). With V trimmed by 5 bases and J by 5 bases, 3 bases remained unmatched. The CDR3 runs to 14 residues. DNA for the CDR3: TGTGCCAGCAGCGCTAGCGGGAGTGAAAACATTCAGTACTTC. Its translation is CASSASGSENIQYF.

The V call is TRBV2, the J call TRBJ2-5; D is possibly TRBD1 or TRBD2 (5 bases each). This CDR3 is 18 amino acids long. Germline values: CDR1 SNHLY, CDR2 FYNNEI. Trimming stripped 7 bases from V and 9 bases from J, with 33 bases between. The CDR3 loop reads CASTLDLNRDPRLIAQYF. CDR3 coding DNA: TGTGCCAGCACCCTTGATTTAAACCGGGACCCCCGCCTAATAGCCCAGTACTTC. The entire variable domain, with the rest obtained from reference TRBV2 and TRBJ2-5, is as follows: EPEVTQTPSHQVTQMGQEVILRCVPISNHLYFYWYRQILGQKVEFLVSFYNNEISEKSEIFDDQFSVERPDGSNFTLKIRSTKLEDSAMYFCASTLDLNRDPRLIAQYFGPGTRLLVL.

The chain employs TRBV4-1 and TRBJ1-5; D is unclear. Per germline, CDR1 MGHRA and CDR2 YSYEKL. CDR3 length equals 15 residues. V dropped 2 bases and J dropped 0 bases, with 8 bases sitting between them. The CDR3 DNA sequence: TGCGCCAGCAGCCAACACAGTCATAGCAATCAGCCCCAGCATTTT. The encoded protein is CASSQHSHSNQPQHF.

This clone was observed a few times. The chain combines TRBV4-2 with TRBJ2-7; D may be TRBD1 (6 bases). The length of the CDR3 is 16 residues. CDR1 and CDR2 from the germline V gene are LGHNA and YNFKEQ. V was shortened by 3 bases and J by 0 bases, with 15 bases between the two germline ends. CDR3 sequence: CASSQEGQMGSYEQYF. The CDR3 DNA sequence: TGTGCCAGCAGCCAGGAAGGACAGATGGGCTCCTACGAGCAGTACTTC.

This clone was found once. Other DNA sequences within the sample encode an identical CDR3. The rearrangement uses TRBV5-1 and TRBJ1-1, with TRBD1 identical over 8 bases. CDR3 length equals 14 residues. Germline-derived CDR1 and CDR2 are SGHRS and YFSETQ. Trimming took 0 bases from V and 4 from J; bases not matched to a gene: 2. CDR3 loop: CASSLGQGITEAFF. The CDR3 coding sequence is TGCGCCAGCAGCTTGGGACAGGGGATCACTGAAGCTTTCTTT.

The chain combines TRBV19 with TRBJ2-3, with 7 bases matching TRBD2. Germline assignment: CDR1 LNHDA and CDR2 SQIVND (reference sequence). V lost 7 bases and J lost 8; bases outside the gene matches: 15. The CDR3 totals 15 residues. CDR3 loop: CASTFDGAGVSTQYF. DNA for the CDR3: TGTGCCAGTACTTTCGACGGGGCGGGAGTAAGTACGCAGTATTTT.

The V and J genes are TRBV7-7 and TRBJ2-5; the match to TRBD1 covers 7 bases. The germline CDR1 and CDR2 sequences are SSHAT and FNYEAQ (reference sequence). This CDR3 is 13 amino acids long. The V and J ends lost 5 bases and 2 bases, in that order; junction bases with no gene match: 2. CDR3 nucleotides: TGTGCCAGCAGCCTGGGACAGCAAGAGACCCAGTACTTC. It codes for CASSLGQQETQYF.

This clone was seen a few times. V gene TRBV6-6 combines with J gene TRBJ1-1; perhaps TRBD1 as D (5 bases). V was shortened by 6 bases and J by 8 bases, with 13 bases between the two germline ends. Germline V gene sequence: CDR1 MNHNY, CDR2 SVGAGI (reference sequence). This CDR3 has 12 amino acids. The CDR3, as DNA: TGTGCCAGCAGAGCGGGCGGGGACGAAGCTTTCTTT. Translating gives CASRAGGDEAFF.

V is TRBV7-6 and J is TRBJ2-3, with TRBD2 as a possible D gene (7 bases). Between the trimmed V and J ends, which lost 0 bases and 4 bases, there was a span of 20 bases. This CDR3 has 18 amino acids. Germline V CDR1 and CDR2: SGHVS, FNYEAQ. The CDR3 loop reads CASSLALPGGPRPDTQYF. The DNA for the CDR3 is TGTGCCAGCAGCTTAGCGCTTCCGGGGGGCCCCAGGCCAGATACGCAGTATTTT.

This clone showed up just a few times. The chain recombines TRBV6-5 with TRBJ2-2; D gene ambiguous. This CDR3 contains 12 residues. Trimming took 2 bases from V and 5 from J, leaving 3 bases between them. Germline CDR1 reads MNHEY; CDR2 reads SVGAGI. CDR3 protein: CASSYSTGELFF. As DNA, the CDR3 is TGTGCCAGCAGTTACAGTACCGGGGAGCTGTTTTTT.

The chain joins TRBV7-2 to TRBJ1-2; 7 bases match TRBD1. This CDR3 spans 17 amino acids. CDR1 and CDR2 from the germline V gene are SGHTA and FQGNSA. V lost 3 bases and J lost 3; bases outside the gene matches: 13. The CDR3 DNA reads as TGTGCCAGCAGCTTCCGTATTACAGGGGAACCTGACTATGGCTACACCTTC. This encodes CASSFRITGEPDYGYTF.

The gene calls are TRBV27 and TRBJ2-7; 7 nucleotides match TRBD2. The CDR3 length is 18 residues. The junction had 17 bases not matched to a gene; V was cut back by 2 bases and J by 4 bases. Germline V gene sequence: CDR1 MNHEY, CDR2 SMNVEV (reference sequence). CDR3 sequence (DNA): TGTGCCAGCAGTTTACGGCCCCCTCTAGCGGATGTAGAATACGAGCAGTACTTC. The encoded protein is CASSLRPPLADVEYEQYF.

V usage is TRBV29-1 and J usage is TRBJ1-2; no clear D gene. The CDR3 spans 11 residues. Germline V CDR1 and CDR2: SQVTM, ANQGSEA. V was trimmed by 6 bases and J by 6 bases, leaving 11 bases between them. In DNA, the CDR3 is TGCAGCGTGGAGGACCTCGATGGCTACACCTTC. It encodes CSVEDLDGYTF.

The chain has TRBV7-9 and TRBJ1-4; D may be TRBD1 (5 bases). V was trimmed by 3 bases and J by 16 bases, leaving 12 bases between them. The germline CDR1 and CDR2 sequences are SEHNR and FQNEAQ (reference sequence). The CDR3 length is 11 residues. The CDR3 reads CASSFPGPKFF. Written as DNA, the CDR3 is TGTGCCAGCAGCTTCCCGGGACCTAAGTTTTTT. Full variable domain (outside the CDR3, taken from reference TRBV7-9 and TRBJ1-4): DTGVSQNPRHKITKRGQNVTFRCDPISEHNRLYWYRQTLGQGPEFLTYFQNEAQLEKSRLLSDRFSAERPKGSFSTLEIQRTEQGDSAMYLCASSFPGPKFFGSGTQLSVL.

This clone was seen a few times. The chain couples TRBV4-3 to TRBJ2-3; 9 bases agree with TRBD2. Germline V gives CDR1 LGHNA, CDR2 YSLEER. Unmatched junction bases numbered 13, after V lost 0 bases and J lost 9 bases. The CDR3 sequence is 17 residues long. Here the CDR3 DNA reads TGCGCCAGCAGCCAAGATCACCCCGGGACTAGCAGGGGCACGCAGTATTTT. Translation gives CASSQDHPGTSRGTQYF.

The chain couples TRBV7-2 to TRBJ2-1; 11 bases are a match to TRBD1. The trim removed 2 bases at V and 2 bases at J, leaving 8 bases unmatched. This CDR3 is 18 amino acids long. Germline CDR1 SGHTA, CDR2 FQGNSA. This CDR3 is CASSLNFVDRGPYNEQFF. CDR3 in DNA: TGTGCCAGCAGCTTAAATTTTGTGGACAGGGGGCCCTACAATGAGCAGTTCTTC. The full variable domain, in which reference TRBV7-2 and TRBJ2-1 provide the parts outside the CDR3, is GAGVSQSPSNKVTEKGKDVELRCDPISGHTALYWYRQSLGQGLEFLIYFQGNSAPDKSGLPSDRFSAERTGGSVSTLTIQRTQQEDSAVYLCASSLNFVDRGPYNEQFFGPGTRLTVL.

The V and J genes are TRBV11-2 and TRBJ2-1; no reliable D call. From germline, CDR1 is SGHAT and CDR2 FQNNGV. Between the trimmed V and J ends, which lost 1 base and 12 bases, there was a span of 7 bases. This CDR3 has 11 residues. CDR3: CASSLASGQFF. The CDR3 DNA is TGTGCCAGCAGCTTAGCTAGTGGGCAGTTCTTC.

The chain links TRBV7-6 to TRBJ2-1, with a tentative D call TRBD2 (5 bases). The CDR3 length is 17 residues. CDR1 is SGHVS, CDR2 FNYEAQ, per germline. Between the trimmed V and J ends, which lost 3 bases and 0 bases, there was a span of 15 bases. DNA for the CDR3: TGTGCCAGCAGCTTCGCACAAGTCGGGATCTCCTACAATGAGCAGTTCTTC. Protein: CASSFAQVGISYNEQFF.

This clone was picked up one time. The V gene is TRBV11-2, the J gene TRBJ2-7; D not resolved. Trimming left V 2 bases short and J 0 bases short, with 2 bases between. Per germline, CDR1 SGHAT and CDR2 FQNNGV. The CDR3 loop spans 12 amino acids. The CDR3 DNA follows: TGTGCCAGCAGCTTAAACTCCTACGAGCAGTACTTC. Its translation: CASSLNSYEQYF.

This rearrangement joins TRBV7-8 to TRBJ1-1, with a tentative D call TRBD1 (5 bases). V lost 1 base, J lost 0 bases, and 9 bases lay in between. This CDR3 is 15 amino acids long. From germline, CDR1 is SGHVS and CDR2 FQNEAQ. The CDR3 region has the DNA TGTGCCAGCAGCTTAGTAGACAGAATGAACACTGAAGCTTTCTTT. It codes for CASSLVDRMNTEAFF.